Following are 32 T cell receptor beta chains from one sample sequenced in a study of technical replicates of blood from a few donors. Generated by immunoSEQ multiplex PCR, the TCRdb table keeps only in-frame clones and is missing some. The sample carries 85,000 or so clones, approximately 95% recorded once. The source material was T cells isolated from PBMCs. These receptors originate from a human donor in good health.

The chain has TRBV7-7 and TRBJ2-3; perhaps TRBD2 as D (5 bases). V lost 1 base and J 0 bases, leaving 8 bases between the germline ends. The CDR3 has 15 amino acids. Germline CDR1 SSHAT, CDR2 FNYEAQ (reference sequence). The CDR3 here is CASSLGRGSTDTQYF. As DNA, the CDR3 is TGTGCCAGCAGCTTAGGACGGGGTAGCACAGATACGCAGTATTTT.

The V gene is TRBV6-1, the J gene TRBJ2-7; TRBD1 matches 8 bases. This CDR3 region has 15 residues. The germline gives CDR1 MNHNS, CDR2 SASEGT. The junction had 10 bases not matched to a gene; V was cut back by 3 bases and J by 6 bases. The CDR3 DNA is TGTGCCAGCAGTGACTGGACAGGGACCGATGTCGAGCAGTACTTC. It codes for CASSDWTGTDVEQYF.

CDR3 region: CAISESTGGEQFF. The CDR3 DNA follows: TGTGCCATCAGTGAGTCGACTGGTGGTGAGCAGTTCTTC. V is TRBV10-3 and J is TRBJ2-1; D not resolved. V dropped 0 bases and J dropped 9 bases, with 9 bases sitting between them. Per germline, CDR1 ENHRY and CDR2 SYGVKD. This CDR3 region has 13 residues.

The chain combines TRBV7-8 with TRBJ1-2; D gene ambiguous. This CDR3 has 14 residues. Between the trimmed V and J ends, which lost 5 bases and 7 bases, there was a span of 17 bases. Germline V gives CDR1 SGHVS, CDR2 FQNEAQ. The CDR3: CASSDYKGEGGYTF. The CDR3 DNA sequence: TGTGCCAGCAGCGACTATAAGGGTGAGGGTGGCTACACCTTC.

The chain links TRBV2 to TRBJ2-7, with TRBD2 as a possible D gene (6 bases). V lost 3 bases and J 0 bases, leaving 9 bases between the germline ends. The CDR3 consists of 14 residues. The germline gives CDR1 SNHLY, CDR2 FYNNEI. The CDR3 loop reads CASSEEGRSYEQYF. The CDR3 DNA reads as TGTGCCAGCAGTGAGGAGGGACGCTCCTACGAGCAGTACTTC.

This clone appeared a single time. The chain links TRBV7-9 to TRBJ1-2; D is unclear. This CDR3 comprises 15 residues. CDR1 is SEHNR and CDR2 is FQNEAQ in the germline V gene (reference sequence). The ends were cut back, 4 bases at V and 4 bases at J, with 16 bases in the middle. The CDR3 protein is CASSSQVGVGYGYTF. Here the CDR3 DNA reads TGTGCCAGCAGCTCTCAGGTGGGTGTAGGCTATGGCTACACCTTC.

The gene calls are TRBV10-2 and TRBJ1-5; D possibly corresponds to TRBD1 (5 bases). This CDR3 region has 15 residues. The V gene's germline CDR1 is WSHSY and CDR2 SAAADI. V was trimmed by 6 bases and J by 5 bases, leaving 17 bases between them. CDR3 loop: CASRRRGRGDQPQHF. DNA of the CDR3: TGCGCCAGCAGACGGAGGGGAAGAGGTGATCAGCCCCAGCATTTT.

The CDR3 DNA sequence: TGCGCCAGCAGCTTGACGGGACAGGTCGAGATTGGCTACACCTTC. Protein sequence: CASSLTGQVEIGYTF. The chain carries TRBV5-1 and TRBJ1-2, with TRBD1 matching 8 bases. V shed 1 base, J shed 7 bases, and the junction held 9 bases outside the gene matches. The CDR3 consists of 15 residues. Germline V gene data show CDR1 as SGHRS and CDR2 as YFSETQ.

This sequence joins TRBV9 and TRBJ2-7, with 9 bases fitting TRBD2. CDR3 length: 17 residues. Trimming cost V 1 base and J 0 bases; bases outside gene matches: 8. Germline-derived CDR1 and CDR2 are SGDLS and YYNGEE. The DNA for the CDR3 is TGTGCCAGCAGCGTATCCCCGGGACTAGCTTACTCCTACGAGCAGTACTTC. It is translated as CASSVSPGLAYSYEQYF.

The gene calls are TRBV27 and TRBJ2-1, with TRBD1 as a possible D gene (5 bases). CDR1 is MNHEY and CDR2 is SMNVEV in the germline V gene (reference sequence). Trimming stripped 2 bases from V and 9 bases from J, with 8 bases between. The CDR3 is 12 amino acids. The CDR3 spells CASSLGASEQFF. The CDR3 DNA is TGTGCCAGCAGTTTAGGGGCCAGTGAGCAGTTCTTC.

This clone was found a few times. The chain has TRBV4-1 and TRBJ2-7; TRBD2 matches at 7 bases. Germline values: CDR1 MGHRA, CDR2 YSYEKL. This CDR3 region has 16 residues. With 1 base clipped from V and 3 bases from J, the junction kept 9 bases outside the gene matches. CDR3 sequence reads: CASSQVVRGRGYEQYF. CDR3 DNA sequence: TGCGCCAGCAGCCAAGTAGTTCGCGGGAGAGGCTACGAGCAGTACTTC.

The chain combines TRBV6-6 with TRBJ2-5; possibly TRBD2 for D (6 bases). Germline V lookup: CDR1 MNHNY, CDR2 SVGAGI (reference sequence). V lost 2 bases and J 14 bases, leaving 12 bases between the germline ends. CDR3 length equals 11 residues. DNA of the CDR3: TGTGCCAGCAGTTACGGACTAACGCGTTACTTC. This codes for CASSYGLTRYF.

As to this clone: One end of the junction fails to match germline, which may point to a read error. V is TRBV2 and J is TRBJ2-3; D unresolved. The length of the CDR3 is 13 residues. In germline, CDR1 is SNHLY, CDR2 FYNNEI. The CDR3 bases are TGTGCCAGCAGCGAAGGCGCGAGGGATACGCAGTATTTT. Residues: CASSEGARDTQYF.

V usage is TRBV19 and J usage is TRBJ1-5, with 7 bases aligning to TRBD1. J gave up 5 bases and V 10 bases, and 11 bases lay outside the gene matches. The germline V gene encodes CDR1 LNHDA and CDR2 SQIVND (reference sequence). The CDR3 covers 14 residues. In DNA, the CDR3 is TGTGCCACAAAACAGGACAGGCGTGATCAGCCCCAGCATTTT. Residues: CATKQDRRDQPQHF.

The chain has TRBV28 and TRBJ2-6; tentative D call: TRBD2 (5 bases). The germline gives CDR1 MDHEN, CDR2 SYDVKM. V lost 1 base and J lost 6, with 22 bases in between. The CDR3 extends over 19 amino acids. CDR3 residues: CASSLSGRRLRSEANVLTF. In nucleotides, the CDR3 is TGTGCCAGCAGTTTATCTGGTCGGAGGCTTAGGTCGGAGGCCAACGTCCTGACTTTC.

CDR3 sequence reads: CASSHTAGPGGYGYTF. In nucleotides, the CDR3 is TGTGCCAGCAGCCATACGGCAGGCCCCGGGGGCTATGGCTACACCTTC. This sequence joins TRBV7-9 and TRBJ1-2, with D possibly being TRBD1 (5 bases). Germline V CDR1 and CDR2: SEHNR, FQNEAQ (reference sequence). The CDR3 is made up of 16 amino acids. Trimming took 5 bases from V and 4 from J, leaving 20 bases between them. The full variable domain, completed using reference TRBV7-9 and TRBJ1-2, is DTGVSQNPRHKITKRGQNVTFRCDPISEHNRLYWYRQTLGQGPEFLTYFQNEAQLEKSRLLSDRFSAERPKGSFSTLEIQRTEQGDSAMYLCASSHTAGPGGYGYTFGSGTRLTVV.

The chain links TRBV30 to TRBJ1-4, with D possibly being TRBD1 (6 bases). Trimming shortened V by 5 bases and J by 5 bases, and 15 bases separated the two germline ends. Germline-derived CDR1 and CDR2 are GTSNPN and SVGIG (reference sequence). The CDR3 covers 14 residues. CDR3 region: CAWGGFPANEKLFF. CDR3 bases: TGTGCCTGGGGGGGCTTCCCGGCAAATGAAAAACTGTTTTTT.

CDR3 nucleotides: TGTGCCAGCAGTTCTCTAATAGGTACAAGAGTGGGACATAGTGGAAACACCATATATTTT. The encoded protein is CASSSLIGTRVGHSGNTIYF. The V gene is TRBV28, the J gene TRBJ1-3, with a possible D match to TRBD1 (6 bases). The V gene's germline CDR1 is MDHEN and CDR2 SYDVKM. The CDR3 length is 20 residues. V lost 4 bases and J lost 3, with 28 bases in between.

The J gene is TRBJ1-5, the V gene TRBV7-6; perhaps TRBD1 as D (6 bases). The CDR3 totals 14 residues. CDR1 is SGHVS, CDR2 FNYEAQ, per germline. V lost 5 bases to trimming and J lost 2 bases, with 10 bases between them. Written as DNA, the CDR3 is TGTGCCAGCAGCCGAGGGGGAGGCAATCAGCCCCAGCATTTT. Its translation: CASSRGGGNQPQHF.

This clone came up once. The V and J genes are TRBV6-5 and TRBJ2-1; TRBD2 matches 8 bases. CDR3 size: 14 residues. Trimming took 3 bases from V and 7 from J; bases not matched to a gene: 5. CDR1 MNHEY and CDR2 SVGAGI come from the germline V gene. The CDR3 nucleotides are TGTGCCAGCAGTTATGGCGGGAGGCGAAATGAGCAGTTCTTC. It specifies CASSYGGRRNEQFF.

V usage is TRBV27 and J usage is TRBJ2-2; no clear D gene. The CDR3 sequence is 13 residues long. The germline V gene has CDR1 MNHEY and CDR2 SMNVEV (reference sequence). Trimming removed 3 bases at V and 5 bases at J, with 7 bases between. The CDR3 region is CASSLLETGELFF. The CDR3 nucleotides read TGTGCCAGCAGTTTGCTAGAAACCGGGGAGCTGTTTTTT.

This chain joins TRBV13 and TRBJ2-1; TRBD2 aligns across 12 bases. V was clipped by 0 bases and J by 0 bases; unmatched bases: 9. The CDR3 contains 20 residues. Germline CDR1 is PRHDT and CDR2 is FYEKMQ (reference sequence). The CDR3 here is CASSLGLAGGYPSSYNEQFF. The CDR3 nucleotides are TGTGCCAGCAGCTTAGGTCTAGCGGGGGGGTATCCGAGCTCCTACAATGAGCAGTTCTTC.

The gene calls are TRBV4-1 and TRBJ2-5, with 7 bases matching TRBD1. The V segment lost 5 bases and the J segment 4 bases; nucleotides outside the gene matches: 13. The germline CDR1 and CDR2 sequences are MGHRA and YSYEKL. The CDR3 is 16 residues long. CDR3: CASSKRQGPPPETQYF. The CDR3 DNA is TGCGCCAGCAGCAAAAGACAGGGTCCACCACCAGAGACCCAGTACTTC.

The genes are TRBV18 and TRBJ1-2; a weak D match, TRBD1 (5 bases). Germline V gene data show CDR1 as KGHSH and CDR2 as LQKENI. The CDR3 consists of 15 residues. V dropped 2 bases and J dropped 0 bases, with 10 bases sitting between them. The CDR3, as DNA: TGTGCCAGCTCACCAAGGGCCAGGGCTAACTATGGCTACACCTTC. Residues: CASSPRARANYGYTF. The full variable domain, rest sourced from reference TRBV18 and TRBJ1-2, is NAGVMQNPRHLVRRRGQEARLRCSPMKGHSHVYWYRQLPEEGLKFMVYLQKENIIDESGMPKERFSAEFPKEGPSILRIQQVVRGDSAAYFCASSPRARANYGYTFGSGTRLTVV.

The chain has TRBV2 and TRBJ1-5, with 7 bases identical to TRBD1. The V segment lost 7 bases and the J segment 1 base; nucleotides outside the gene matches: 1. CDR1 and CDR2 from the germline V gene are SNHLY and FYNNEI. The length of the CDR3 is 13 residues. CDR3 sequence reads: CASKGQSNQPQHF. The CDR3 nucleotides are TGTGCCAGCAAGGGACAGAGCAATCAGCCCCAGCATTTT.

CDR3 loop: CASSVLPGGTDTQYF. As DNA, the CDR3 is TGTGCCAGCAGTGTTCTTCCAGGGGGAACAGATACGCAGTATTTT. This chain links TRBV2 with TRBJ2-3; 7 bases align to TRBD1. CDR1 and CDR2 from the germline V gene are SNHLY and FYNNEI. Trimming at V came to 4 bases and at J to 3 bases, leaving 7 bases not matched to a gene. CDR3 length: 15 amino acids.

This clone occurred a few times. This rearrangement joins TRBV19 to TRBJ1-1, with D uncertain. Trimming took off 4 bases at V and 0 bases at J, with 6 bases between the two ends. The CDR3 sequence is 13 residues long. Germline V gives CDR1 LNHDA, CDR2 SQIVND (reference sequence). The DNA of the CDR3 is TGTGCCAGTAGTACGACAATGAACACTGAAGCTTTCTTT. Protein: CASSTTMNTEAFF.

This sequence joins TRBV7-9 and TRBJ2-3; D gene ambiguous. V was cut by 3 bases and J by 1 base, with 14 bases left in between. The germline V gene has CDR1 SEHNR and CDR2 FQNEAQ (reference sequence). The length of the CDR3 is 16 residues. The CDR3 DNA reads as TGTGCCAGCAGCTTTTTGAGTGGCGGCGGCACAGATACGCAGTATTTT. This encodes CASSFLSGGGTDTQYF.

The chain recombines TRBV19 with TRBJ2-2; no firm D call. V was clipped by 8 bases and J by 3 bases, with 10 bases between them. Germline V gene data show CDR1 as LNHDA and CDR2 as SQIVND (reference sequence). The CDR3 loop spans 13 amino acids. The CDR3 loop is CASGGPDTGELFF. The CDR3 coding sequence is TGTGCCAGTGGTGGTCCGGACACCGGGGAGCTGTTTTTT. Using reference TRBV19 and TRBJ2-2 for the parts outside the CDR3, the full variable domain is DGGITQSPKYLFRKEGQNVTLSCEQNLNHDAMYWYRQDPGQGLRLIYYSQIVNDFQKGDIAEGYSVSREKKESFPLTVTSAQKNPTAFYLCASGGPDTGELFFGEGSRLTVL.

The CDR3 reads CASRGADSGANVLTF. The CDR3 coding sequence is TGTGCCAGCAGGGGGGCCGACTCTGGGGCCAACGTCCTGACTTTC. This chain uses TRBV6-5 with TRBJ2-6, with TRBD1 as a possible D gene (6 bases). The V end lost 6 bases, the J end lost 0 bases, and 9 bases lay between the germline ends. CDR1 and CDR2 from the germline V gene are MNHEY and SVGAGI. The CDR3 runs 15 residues.

V is TRBV6-5 and J is TRBJ1-4, with D unclear. The CDR3 runs 14 residues. V was clipped by 2 bases and J by 5 bases, with 9 bases between them. The germline V gene has CDR1 MNHEY and CDR2 SVGAGI. The CDR3 nucleotides are TGTGCCAGCAGTTACACCAGAGGAAATGAAAAACTGTTTTTT. It yields the protein CASSYTRGNEKLFF.

The chain joins TRBV6-1 to TRBJ1-1, with 10 nucleotides matching TRBD1. The J segment lost 4 bases and the V segment lost 3 bases, leaving 5 bases of the junction unmatched. Per the germline V gene, CDR1 is MNHNS and CDR2 is SASEGT. This CDR3 is built from 15 residues. DNA for the CDR3: TGTGCCAGCAGTGATGTGGGACAGGGGAGCACTGAAGCTTTCTTT. It translates to CASSDVGQGSTEAFF.